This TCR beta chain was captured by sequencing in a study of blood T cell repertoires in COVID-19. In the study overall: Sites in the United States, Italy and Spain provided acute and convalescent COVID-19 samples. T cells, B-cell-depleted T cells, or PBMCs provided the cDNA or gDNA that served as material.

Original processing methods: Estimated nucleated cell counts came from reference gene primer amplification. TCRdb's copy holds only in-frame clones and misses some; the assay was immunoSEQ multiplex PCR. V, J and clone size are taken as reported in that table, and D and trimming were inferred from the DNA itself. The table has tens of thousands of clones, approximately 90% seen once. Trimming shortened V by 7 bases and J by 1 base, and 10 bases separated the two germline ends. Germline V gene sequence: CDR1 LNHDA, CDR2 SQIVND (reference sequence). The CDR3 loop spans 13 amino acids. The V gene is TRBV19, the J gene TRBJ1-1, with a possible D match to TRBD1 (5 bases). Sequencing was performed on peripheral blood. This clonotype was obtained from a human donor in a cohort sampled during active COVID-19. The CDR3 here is CASIPTENTEAFF. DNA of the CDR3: TGTGCCAGTATCCCGACAGAGAACACTGAAGCTTTCTTT. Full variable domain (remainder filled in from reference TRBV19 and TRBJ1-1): DGGITQSPKYLFRKEGQNVTLSCEQNLNHDAMYWYRQDPGQGLRLIYYSQIVNDFQKGDIAEGYSVSREKKESFPLTVTSAQKNPTAFYLCASIPTENTEAFFGQGTRLTVV.